This is a list of T cell receptor beta chains from one sample in a study of cytomegalovirus exposure and HLA in healthy donors. Measured with immunoSEQ multiplex PCR; TCRdb has only the in-frame clones, and not every one. The sample yields some 140,000 clones, 65% to 70% seen once. Sequenced sample: PBMCs. These receptors originate from a human donor in good health. Both conserved end residues are part of each CDR3. Each record gives: clone size, D gene, J gene, V gene, CDR3 protein, CDR3 DNA. The D gene is left open where the match is weak. Size values are once, few and many counts, or a class for expanded clones, and some rows have none.

few,TRBD1,TRBJ1-5,TRBV6-4,CAHVPGQGLKQPQHF,TGTGCCCACGTCCCGGGACAGGGTCTGAAGCAGCCCCAGCATTTT
.,.,TRBJ2-7,TRBV6-5,CASSYSGHSYEQYF,TGTGCCAGCAGTTACTCAGGACACAGCTACGAGCAGTACTTC
.,.,TRBJ1-3,TRBV4-1,CASSRQEGSGNTIYF,TGCGCCAGCAGTCGGCAGGAAGGTTCTGGAAACACCATATATTTT
few,.,TRBJ1-2,TRBV29-1,CSVGYGYGYTF,TGCAGCGTTGGTTACGGCTATGGCTACACCTTC
.,TRBD2,TRBJ2-6,TRBV5-4,CASSLAGLSGRAGANVLTF,TGTGCCAGCAGCTTGGCCGGGCTTAGCGGGAGGGCTGGGGCCAACGTCCTGACTTTC
.,.,TRBJ2-3,TRBV18,CASSQGTTDTQYF,TGTGCCAGCTCACAGGGGACTACAGATACGCAGTATTTT
.,TRBD1,TRBJ2-5,TRBV28,CASSLGQPPKTQYF,TGTGCCAGCAGTTTGGGACAGCCCCCGAAGACCCAGTACTTC
.,.,TRBJ1-2,TRBV10-3,CAISESESRGNYGYTF,TGTGCCATCAGTGAGTCGGAGAGCCGGGGAAACTATGGCTACACCTTC
.,.,TRBJ1-1,TRBV28,CASRTPGEAFF,TGTGCCAGCAGGACTCCCGGTGAAGCTTTCTTT
few,.,TRBJ2-3,TRBV7-3,CASSARSGGSTDTQYF,TGTGCCAGCAGCGCCCGATCGGGCGGGAGCACAGATACGCAGTATTTT
.,TRBD1,TRBJ1-2,TRBV19,CASSIDHPTGGIYGYTF,TGTGCCAGTAGTATAGATCACCCCACAGGGGGAATCTATGGCTACACCTTC